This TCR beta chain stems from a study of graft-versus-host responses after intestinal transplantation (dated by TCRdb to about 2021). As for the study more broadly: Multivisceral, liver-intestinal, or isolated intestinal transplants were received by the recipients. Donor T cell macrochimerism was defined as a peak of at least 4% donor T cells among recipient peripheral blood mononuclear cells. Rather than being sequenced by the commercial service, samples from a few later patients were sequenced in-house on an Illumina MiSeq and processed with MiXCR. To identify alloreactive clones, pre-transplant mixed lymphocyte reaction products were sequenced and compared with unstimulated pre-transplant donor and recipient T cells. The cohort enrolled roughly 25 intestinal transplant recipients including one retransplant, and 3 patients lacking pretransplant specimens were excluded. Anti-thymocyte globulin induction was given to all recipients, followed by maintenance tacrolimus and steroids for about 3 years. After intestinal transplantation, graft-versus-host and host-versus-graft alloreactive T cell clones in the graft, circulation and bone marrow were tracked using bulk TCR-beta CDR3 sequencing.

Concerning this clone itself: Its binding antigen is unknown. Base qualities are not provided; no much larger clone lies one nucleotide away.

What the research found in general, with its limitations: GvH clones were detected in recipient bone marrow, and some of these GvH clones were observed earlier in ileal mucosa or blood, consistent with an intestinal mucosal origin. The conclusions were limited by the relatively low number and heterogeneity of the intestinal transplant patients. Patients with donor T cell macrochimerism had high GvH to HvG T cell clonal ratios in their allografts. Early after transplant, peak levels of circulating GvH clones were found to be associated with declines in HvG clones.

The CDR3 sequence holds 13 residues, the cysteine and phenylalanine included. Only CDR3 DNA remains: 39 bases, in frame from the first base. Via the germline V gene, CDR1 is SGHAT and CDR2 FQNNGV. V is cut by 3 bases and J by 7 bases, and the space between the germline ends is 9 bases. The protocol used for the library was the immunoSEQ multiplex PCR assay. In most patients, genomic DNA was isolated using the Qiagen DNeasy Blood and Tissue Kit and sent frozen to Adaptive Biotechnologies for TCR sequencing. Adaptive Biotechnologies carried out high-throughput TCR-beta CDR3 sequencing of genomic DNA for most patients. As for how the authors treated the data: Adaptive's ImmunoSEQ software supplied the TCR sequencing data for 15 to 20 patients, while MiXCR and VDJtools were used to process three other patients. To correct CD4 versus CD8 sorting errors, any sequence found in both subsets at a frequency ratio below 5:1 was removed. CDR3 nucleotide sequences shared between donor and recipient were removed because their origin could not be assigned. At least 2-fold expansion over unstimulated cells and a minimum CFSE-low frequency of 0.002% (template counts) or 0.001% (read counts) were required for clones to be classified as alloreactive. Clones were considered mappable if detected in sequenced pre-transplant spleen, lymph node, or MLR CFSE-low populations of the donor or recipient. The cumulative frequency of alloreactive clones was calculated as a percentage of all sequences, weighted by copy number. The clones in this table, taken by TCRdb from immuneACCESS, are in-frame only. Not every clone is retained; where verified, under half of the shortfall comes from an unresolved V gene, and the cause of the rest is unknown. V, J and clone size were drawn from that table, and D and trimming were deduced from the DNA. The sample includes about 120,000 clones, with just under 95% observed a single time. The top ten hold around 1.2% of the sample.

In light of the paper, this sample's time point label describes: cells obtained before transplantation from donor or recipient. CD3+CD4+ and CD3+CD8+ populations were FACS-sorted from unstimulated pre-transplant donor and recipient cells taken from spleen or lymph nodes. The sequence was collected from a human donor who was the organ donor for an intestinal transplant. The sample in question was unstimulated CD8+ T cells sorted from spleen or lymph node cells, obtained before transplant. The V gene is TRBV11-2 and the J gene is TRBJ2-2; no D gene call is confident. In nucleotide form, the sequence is TGTGCCAGCAGCTTCGGCACTGTCGGGGAGCTGTTTTTT. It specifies CASSFGTVGELFF.